A single sample gave rise to the 26 T cell receptor beta chains below, sequenced in a study of blood T cell repertoires in COVID-19. TCRdb's copy holds only in-frame clones and misses some; the assay was immunoSEQ multiplex PCR. The table has under 350,000 clones, 86% seen once. The sample taken for sequencing was peripheral blood. The receptors come from a man aged 18 to 29 with active or convalescent COVID-19.

The rearrangement links TRBV7-9 to TRBJ2-7; the match to TRBD1 covers 9 bases. Per the germline V gene, CDR1 is SEHNR and CDR2 is FQNEAQ (reference sequence). The CDR3 sequence is 15 residues long. The V gene end was trimmed by 4 bases and the J gene end by 4 bases; junction bases not matched to a gene: 8. In nucleotides, the CDR3 is TGTGCCAGCAGCTCAATTGACAGGGGGAATTACGAGCAGTACTTC. Amino acid sequence: CASSSIDRGNYEQYF.

The chain uses TRBV6-6 and TRBJ2-2; 7 nucleotides align to TRBD1. The CDR3 length is 16 residues. V was clipped by 5 bases and J by 4 bases; unmatched bases: 10. The V gene's germline CDR1 is MNHNY and CDR2 SVGAGI (reference sequence). The CDR3 sequence: CASSRSDRVSTGELFF. The CDR3 DNA reads as TGTGCCAGCAGTCGATCAGACAGGGTGTCCACCGGGGAGCTGTTTTTT.

The chain joins TRBV19 to TRBJ2-2; a possible D gene is TRBD1 (5 bases). V was cut by 4 bases and J by 4 bases, with 10 bases left in between. This CDR3 region has 14 residues. Germline V CDR1 and CDR2: LNHDA, SQIVND (reference sequence). CDR3 DNA sequence: TGTGCCAGTAGTACTTCCAGGGTCACCGGGGAGCTGTTTTTT. Residues: CASSTSRVTGELFF.

The chain joins TRBV7-9 to TRBJ2-4; possibly TRBD1 for D (8 bases). CDR1 SEHNR and CDR2 FQNEAQ come from the germline V gene (reference sequence). This CDR3 contains 14 residues. Trimming removed 5 bases from V and 7 bases from J, with 15 bases in between. Written as DNA, the CDR3 is TGTGCCAGCAGCCTCGGACAGGGAGGGAACATTCAGTACTTC. Translating it yields CASSLGQGGNIQYF.

The chain uses TRBV7-9 and TRBJ1-4; 7 nucleotides match TRBD1. There are 14 residues in the CDR3. The V gene end was trimmed by 8 bases and the J gene end by 1 base; junction bases not matched to a gene: 4. Per the germline V gene, CDR1 is SEHNR and CDR2 is FQNEAQ (reference sequence). In nucleotides, the CDR3 is TGTGCCAGCGGGAGACAGGGAACTAATGAAAAACTGTTTTTT. Translation gives CASGRQGTNEKLFF.

This clone was seen just once. This chain joins TRBV19 and TRBJ2-2; the match to TRBD2 covers 12 bases. Germline V gene data show CDR1 as LNHDA and CDR2 as SQIVND (reference sequence). J was trimmed by 1 base and V by 6 bases; bases with no gene match: 3. The CDR3 is 16 residues long. The DNA of the CDR3 is TGTGCCAGTAGACCTAGCGGGAGGGGGAACACCGGGGAGCTGTTTTTT. Residues: CASRPSGRGNTGELFF.

The CDR3 protein is CASSLGLFPLSRNTEAFF. The CDR3 region has the DNA TGTGCCAGCAGCTTAGGACTCTTCCCTTTGTCTCGGAACACTGAAGCTTTCTTT. The chain carries TRBV11-3 and TRBJ1-1, with D unresolved. The V and J ends lost 1 base and 1 base respectively, with 19 bases between them. Germline loops: CDR1 SGHNT, CDR2 YENEEA. The CDR3 extends over 18 amino acids.

The genes are TRBV5-1 and TRBJ1-3, with no clear D. The length of the CDR3 is 15 residues. Trimming cost V 1 base and J 0 bases, with 8 bases left between them. CDR1 and CDR2 from the germline V gene are SGHRS and YFSETQ. In DNA form, the CDR3 reads TGCGCCAGCAGCTTGCTGACACTCTCTGGAAACACCATATATTTT. Translated: CASSLLTLSGNTIYF.

The chain couples TRBV18 to TRBJ1-3, with D unresolved. CDR1 KGHSH and CDR2 LQKENI come from the germline V gene. CDR3 length: 16 amino acids. V was cut by 4 bases and J by 2 bases, with 15 bases left in between. CDR3 DNA: TGTGCCAGCTCACAACCGGAGATTGACCCTGGAAACACCATATATTTT. Amino acids: CASSQPEIDPGNTIYF.

The gene calls are TRBV14 and TRBJ2-3; 7 positions agree with TRBD1. Looked up from germline, CDR1 is SGHDN and CDR2 is FVKESK. This CDR3 spans 16 amino acids. Trimming took 4 bases from V and 3 from J; bases not matched to a gene: 10. The DNA for the CDR3 is TGTGCCAGCAGCCCCAATCCGGGACAGACAACAGATACGCAGTATTTT. Encoded protein: CASSPNPGQTTDTQYF.

The V call is TRBV19, the J call TRBJ2-2, with 7 bases lining up with TRBD2. The ends lost 9 bases at V and 1 base at J; junction bases unmatched: 8. The CDR3 consists of 15 residues. CDR1 LNHDA and CDR2 SQIVND come from the germline V gene (reference sequence). DNA of the CDR3: TGTGCCAGCCACCCAGCGGGGCGGAACACCGGGGAGCTGTTTTTT. Translating it yields CASHPAGRNTGELFF.

J is TRBJ1-5 and V is TRBV18, with 7 bases lining up with TRBD1. The CDR3 loop spans 14 amino acids. In germline, CDR1 is KGHSH, CDR2 LQKENI. With V trimmed by 8 bases and J by 4 bases, 8 bases remained unmatched. The CDR3 protein is CASTTTGSNQPQHF. In DNA form, the CDR3 reads TGTGCCAGCACTACGACAGGGAGTAATCAGCCCCAGCATTTT.

The chain joins TRBV28 to TRBJ1-1, with TRBD1 matching 7 bases. Per the germline V gene, CDR1 is MDHEN and CDR2 is SYDVKM. The length of the CDR3 is 16 residues. Unmatched junction bases numbered 5, after V lost 1 base and J lost 0 bases. CDR3 loop: CASSLSTGVMNTEAFF. The CDR3 DNA reads as TGTGCCAGCAGTTTATCAACAGGGGTGATGAACACTGAAGCTTTCTTT.

V and J are TRBV10-3 and TRBJ1-1; D remains ambiguous. Germline V CDR1 and CDR2: ENHRY, SYGVKD. The V end lost 0 bases, the J end lost 0 bases, and 8 bases lay between the germline ends. The CDR3 has 15 amino acids. The CDR3: CAISESTVMNTEAFF. The CDR3 DNA is TGTGCCATCAGTGAGTCAACAGTTATGAACACTGAAGCTTTCTTT.

This chain connects TRBV24-1 to TRBJ2-2, with TRBD1 as a possible D gene (7 bases). This CDR3 is 16 amino acids long. The V end was cut by 3 bases, the J end by 0 bases, with 10 bases between. Germline lookup yields CDR1 KGHDR and CDR2 SFDVKD. The CDR3 DNA follows: TGTGCCACCAGTGATCGGGGGACAGCGAACACCGGGGAGCTGTTTTTT. Translated, it gives CATSDRGTANTGELFF.

This clone turned up a few times. This chain joins TRBV10-3 and TRBJ1-2; 7 nucleotides agree with TRBD1. V dropped 0 bases and J dropped 3; count of bases not matched to a gene: 19. Germline assignment: CDR1 ENHRY and CDR2 SYGVKD. The length of the CDR3 is 20 residues. DNA for the CDR3: TGTGCCATCAGTGAGTCGGAAGGGTTTGGTTTTGGTACAGGGGACTATGGCTACACCTTC. The encoded protein is CAISESEGFGFGTGDYGYTF.

The gene calls are TRBV7-2 and TRBJ2-1; 9 positions agree with TRBD2. The CDR3 has 16 amino acids. V lost 5 bases to trimming and J lost 6 bases; unmatched junction nucleotides: 11. CDR1 is SGHTA and CDR2 is FQGNSA in the germline V gene. CDR3 loop: CASSLQWLAGTNEQFF. The CDR3 DNA sequence: TGTGCCAGCAGCCTCCAATGGCTAGCGGGAACCAATGAGCAGTTCTTC.

Here the CDR3 DNA reads TGTGCCAGCAGACAAACCGGGACTAGCGATTACAATGAGCAGTTCTTC. Translating it yields CASRQTGTSDYNEQFF. The chain has TRBV2 and TRBJ2-1; 10 positions agree with TRBD2. With 6 bases clipped from V and 4 bases from J, the junction kept 9 bases outside the gene matches. The CDR3 loop spans 16 amino acids. Per germline, CDR1 SNHLY and CDR2 FYNNEI.

This clone occurred once. The chain uses TRBV5-1 and TRBJ2-7, with D possibly TRBD1 on 5 matching bases. CDR1 is SGHRS, CDR2 YFSETQ, per germline. The CDR3 totals 15 residues. Trimming cost V 0 bases and J 1 base, with 11 bases left between them. CDR3 protein: CASSLDRLASYEQYF. CDR3 DNA sequence: TGCGCCAGCAGCTTGGACAGGTTAGCTTCCTACGAGCAGTACTTC.

The chain has TRBV6-2 or TRBV6-3 and TRBJ2-3; 8 bases match TRBD2. V was pared by 2 bases and J by 3 bases, with 10 bases of the junction left unmatched. This CDR3 comprises 17 residues. Looked up from germline, CDR1 is MNHEY and CDR2 is SVGEGT. CDR3 in DNA: TGTGCCAGCAGTTACGGGTCGAGCGGGAGTTGGACAGATACGCAGTATTTT. Its protein is CASSYGSSGSWTDTQYF.

The chain has TRBV5-6 and TRBJ1-4; tentative D call: TRBD1 (5 bases). Germline V gives CDR1 SGHDT, CDR2 YYEEEE. V was trimmed by 4 bases and J by 5 bases, leaving 15 bases between them. The CDR3 has 15 residues. The CDR3 DNA reads as TGTGCCAGCAGCCAGACAGTTGGGGGGAATGAAAAACTGTTTTTT. As protein: CASSQTVGGNEKLFF.

The V gene is TRBV28, the J gene TRBJ2-2; maybe TRBD1 (5 bases). The germline V gene encodes CDR1 MDHEN and CDR2 SYDVKM. V gave up 9 bases and J gave up 0 bases, with 14 bases separating them. This CDR3 has 15 residues. CDR3 sequence: CASLGADPNTGELFF. The CDR3, as DNA: TGTGCCAGTTTAGGGGCAGATCCGAACACCGGGGAGCTGTTTTTT.

Concerning this clone: The same CDR3 can be traced to other DNA sequences in this sample. The V and J genes are TRBV3-1 (or the pseudogene TRBV3-2) and TRBJ2-6; no definite D call. CDR3 length: 15 residues. V lost 0 bases, J lost 1 base, and 4 bases lay in between. CDR1 LGHDT and CDR2 YNNKEL come from the germline V gene (reference sequence). This CDR3 reads CASSQDLSGANVLTF. Here the CDR3 DNA reads TGTGCCAGCAGCCAAGATCTGTCTGGGGCCAACGTCCTGACTTTC.

The chain links TRBV14 to TRBJ1-3, with a possible D match to TRBD1 (5 bases). The germline gives CDR1 SGHDN, CDR2 FVKESK. The CDR3 extends over 14 amino acids. Trimming removed 4 bases at V and 3 bases at J, with 10 bases between. The CDR3: CASSLIGVGNTIYF. In nucleotides, the CDR3 is TGTGCCAGCAGCCTCATAGGGGTTGGAAACACCATATATTTT. Together with reference TRBV14 and TRBJ1-3, the CDR3 gives the full variable domain: EAGVTQFPSHSVIEKGQTVTLRCDPISGHDNLYWYRRVMGKEIKFLLHFVKESKQDESGMPNNRFLAERTGGTYSTLKVQPAELEDSGVYFCASSLIGVGNTIYFGEGSWLTVV.

This clone was seen only once. The chain recombines TRBV9 with TRBJ2-1; 10 bases agree with TRBD1. The CDR3 runs 15 residues. V lost 6 bases to trimming and J lost 9 bases; unmatched junction nucleotides: 12. Germline values: CDR1 SGDLS, CDR2 YYNGEE. CDR3 nucleotides: TGTGCCAGCACCCCCCGAGGGACAGGGGTCCCTGAGCAGTTCTTC. This codes for CASTPRGTGVPEQFF.

This chain uses TRBV11-3 with TRBJ1-3, with unresolved D. The CDR3 consists of 12 residues. CDR1 and CDR2 from the germline V gene are SGHNT and YENEEA. The V end lost 6 bases, the J end lost 7 bases, and 10 bases lay between the germline ends. CDR3: CASSGGMNTIYF. CDR3 nucleotide sequence: TGTGCCAGCAGTGGAGGGATGAACACCATATATTTT.